The rows below give T cell receptor beta chains drawn from one sample of a study of T cells in Graves' hyperthyroidism and ophthalmopathy. Each CDR3 protein gets one entry after TCRdb re-called the multiplex PCR reads with MiXCR. The sample holds hundreds of thousands of distinct CDR3 sequences, 14% to 15% seen once. The specimen was blood. The receptors were gathered from a woman aged 25 to 45 with Graves' hyperthyroidism. The CDR3 runs from the conserved cysteine through the conserved F or W. The order of the fields is CDR3 length, V gene, CDR3 protein.

len: 16; v_gene: TRBV12-5; CDR3aa: CASGLGTSGTTDTQYF
len: 13; v_gene: TRBV29-1; CDR3aa: CSVVGWSRDTQYF
len: 10; v_gene: TRBV29-1; CDR3aa: CSVDSQGGFF
len: 15; v_gene: TRBV5-1; CDR3aa: CASTTNPTSPETQYF
len: 13; v_gene: TRBV6-1; CDR3aa: CASSTDYRQPQHF
len: 17; v_gene: TRBV20-1; CDR3aa: CSARVWGSDSGANVLTF
len: 15; v_gene: TRBV5-8; CDR3aa: CASSQRDRVGETQYF
len: 14; v_gene: TRBV7-2; CDR3aa: CALAGGPLYNEQFF
len: 15; v_gene: TRBV9; CDR3aa: CASSASGTGEKLAFF
len: 15; v_gene: TRBV6-1; CDR3aa: CASSRGQGRDEKLFF
len: 18; v_gene: TRBV18; CDR3aa: CASSPQKGQGLMNTEAFF
len: 14; v_gene: TRBV29-1; CDR3aa: CSVEAATVHTEAFF
len: 15; v_gene: TRBV5-6; CDR3aa: CASSFRRQGDQPQHF
len: 14; v_gene: TRBV24-1; CDR3aa: CATSDPTGTDTQYF
len: 15; v_gene: TRBV6-5; CDR3aa: CASSYSVGSRQPQHF
len: 15; v_gene: TRBV10-3; CDR3aa: CAISESHRGLEKLFF
len: 12; v_gene: TRBV3-1; CDR3aa: CASSRALDEQFF
len: 11; v_gene: TRBV10-3; CDR3aa: CAISESGEQYF
len: 12; v_gene: TRBV20-1; CDR3aa: CSAWGGWQEAFF
len: 14; v_gene: TRBV5-1; CDR3aa: CASSFDSTVSPLHF
len: 13; v_gene: TRBV11-2; CDR3aa: CASSFGQQETQYF
len: 15; v_gene: TRBV3-1; CDR3aa: CASSQETSATYEQYF
len: 15; v_gene: TRBV15; CDR3aa: CATSTVGNSGNTIYF
len: 17; v_gene: TRBV27; CDR3aa: CASSLGLGGLGTSEQYF
len: 15; v_gene: TRBV10-3; CDR3aa: CAISESGRSNQPQHF
len: 14; v_gene: TRBV30; CDR3aa: CAWRLGTNTGELFF
len: 15; v_gene: TRBV7-6; CDR3aa: CASSVDSLASYEQYF
len: 14; v_gene: TRBV14; CDR3aa: CASSLLAGVYEQYF
len: 20; v_gene: TRBV15; CDR3aa: CATSRDTASGRGGDINEQFF
len: 14; v_gene: TRBV7-9; CDR3aa: CASSFSGVTYEQYF
len: 15; v_gene: TRBV2; CDR3aa: CASSQDRSGGDEQYF
len: 11; v_gene: TRBV7-8; CDR3aa: CASRAGYEQYF
len: 16; v_gene: TRBV11-2; CDR3aa: CASSLEGVRVTGELFF
len: 13; v_gene: TRBV3-1; CDR3aa: CASSPLGWDTQYF
len: 24; v_gene: TRBV9; CDR3aa: CASSGRAGTSGRAPEFGSYNEQFF
len: 15; v_gene: TRBV18; CDR3aa: CASNRASGRTGEQFF
len: 15; v_gene: TRBV28; CDR3aa: CASRTRTGGFYEQYF
len: 17; v_gene: TRBV27; CDR3aa: CASARGQAGSGANVLTF
len: 17; v_gene: TRBV24-1; CDR3aa: CATSDFSQGVLGYEQFF
len: 16; v_gene: TRBV6-1; CDR3aa: CASTPLFGQGGDEQYF
len: 16; v_gene: TRBV20-1; CDR3aa: CSAASADRTSTDTQYF
len: 13; v_gene: TRBV20-1; CDR3aa: CSASGPTNTEAFF
len: 14; v_gene: TRBV6-1; CDR3aa: CASSFAGGQETQYF